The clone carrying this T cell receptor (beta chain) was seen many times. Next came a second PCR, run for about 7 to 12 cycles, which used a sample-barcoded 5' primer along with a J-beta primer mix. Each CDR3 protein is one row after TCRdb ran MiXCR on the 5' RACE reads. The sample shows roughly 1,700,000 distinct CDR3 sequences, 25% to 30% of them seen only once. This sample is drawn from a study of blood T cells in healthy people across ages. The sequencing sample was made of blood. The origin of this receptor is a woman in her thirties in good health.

DNA for the CDR3: TGTGCCATCAGCTCCCGGGAGCGCGATGAGCAGTTCTTC. Its translation: CAISSRERDEQFF. The genes are TRBV10-3 and TRBJ2-1, with a possible D match to TRBD2 (6 bases). V was pared by 6 bases and J by 8 bases, with 14 bases between. This CDR3 has 13 residues. Germline values: CDR1 ENHRY, CDR2 SYGVKD.